The next 31 T cell receptor beta chains were all read from a single sample in a study of cytomegalovirus exposure and HLA in healthy donors. A multiplex PCR was run with 60 Vbeta primers and 13 Jbeta primers. Profiling relied on immunoSEQ multiplex PCR, and the TCRdb table lists in-frame clones only, not all of them. The sample comprises around 95,000 clones, approximately 81% of which are singletons, and 4.1% rests with the top ten. Sequencing was performed on PBMCs. These receptors originate from a woman aged 40 to 49 in good health and CMV-seropositive.

The V gene is TRBV19, the J gene TRBJ1-1, with TRBD1 matching over 9 bases. The CDR3 totals 17 residues. Germline values: CDR1 LNHDA, CDR2 SQIVND (reference sequence). After removal of 1 base from V and 7 bases from J, the junction contained 13 bases not matched to a gene. As DNA, the CDR3 is TGTGCCAGTAGTATAGTCGGGACAGGGAATCGGTTTGGTGAAGCTTTCTTT. Residues: CASSIVGTGNRFGEAFF.

V is TRBV2 and J is TRBJ2-1, with D unresolved. Trimming stripped 5 bases from V and 10 bases from J, with 12 bases between. CDR3 size: 12 residues. Per the germline V gene, CDR1 is SNHLY and CDR2 is FYNNEI. In DNA, the CDR3 is TGTGCCAGCAGTCCCGAGCCAGGCGAGCAGTTCTTC. Translated: CASSPEPGEQFF.

This rearrangement joins TRBV4-2 to TRBJ2-7; TRBD2 matches at 9 bases. CDR1 and CDR2 from the germline V gene are LGHNA and YNFKEQ. The CDR3 loop spans 16 amino acids. V was clipped by 2 bases and J by 2 bases; unmatched bases: 7. In DNA form, the CDR3 reads TGTGCCAGCAGCCAACCTCAAGCGGGAGGCCCCTACGAGCAGTACTTC. As protein: CASSQPQAGGPYEQYF.

The J gene is TRBJ1-1, the V gene TRBV5-1; 11 bases line up with TRBD1. The CDR3 totals 17 residues. Germline V gene data show CDR1 as SGHRS and CDR2 as YFSETQ. The J segment lost 4 bases and the V segment lost 0 bases, leaving 8 bases of the junction unmatched. CDR3 sequence reads: CASSLAPGTGGGTEAFF. The DNA of the CDR3 is TGCGCCAGCAGCTTGGCCCCTGGGACAGGGGGGGGCACTGAAGCTTTCTTT.

The rearrangement links TRBV7-2 to TRBJ2-7, with 7 nucleotides matching TRBD2. Unmatched junction bases numbered 4, after V lost 5 bases and J lost 6 bases. Per germline, CDR1 SGHTA and CDR2 FQGNSA. The CDR3 covers 12 residues. CDR3 in DNA: TGTGCCAGCAGCAGCCCGGGGGGCGAGCAGTACTTC. It yields the protein CASSSPGGEQYF.

The chain recombines TRBV5-4 with TRBJ2-1; TRBD2 aligns across 13 bases. The J segment lost 8 bases and the V segment lost 4 bases, leaving 15 bases of the junction unmatched. From germline, CDR1 is SGHNT and CDR2 YYREEE (reference sequence). There are 18 residues in the CDR3. Here the CDR3 DNA reads TGTGCCAGCAGCCTGGACACAGGACGACTAGCGGGAGGTCATGAGCAGTTCTTC. Its translation is CASSLDTGRLAGGHEQFF.

The V and J genes are TRBV5-1 and TRBJ2-7; 8 bases fit TRBD1. The junction had 7 bases not matched to a gene; V was cut back by 2 bases and J by 6 bases. Germline assignment: CDR1 SGHRS and CDR2 YFSETQ. The CDR3 loop spans 14 amino acids. The CDR3 sequence is CASSLPGGRGEQYF. The DNA of the CDR3 is TGCGCCAGCAGCTTACCAGGGGGCAGGGGCGAGCAGTACTTC.

V and J are TRBV4-2 and TRBJ2-1; 12 nucleotides agree with TRBD2. The CDR3 contains 17 residues. The J segment lost 7 bases and the V segment lost 5 bases, leaving 12 bases of the junction unmatched. Germline loops: CDR1 LGHNA, CDR2 YNFKEQ. CDR3 DNA: TGTGCCAGCAGCTTCTTAATGGGACTAGCGGGTGTAAATGAGCAGTTCTTC. Amino acid sequence: CASSFLMGLAGVNEQFF.

The V and J genes are TRBV18 and TRBJ2-1; D may be TRBD2 (5 bases). In germline, CDR1 is KGHSH, CDR2 LQKENI. With 1 base removed from V and 5 bases from J, the gap between germline ends came to 6 bases. The CDR3 is made up of 13 amino acids. CDR3 coding DNA: TGTGCCAGCTCACCACTGGGAGACAATGAGCAGTTCTTC. Its protein is CASSPLGDNEQFF.

This clone appeared a single time. This chain uses TRBV5-1 with TRBJ2-2; TRBD1 agrees at 9 bases. CDR3 length: 15 residues. The J segment lost 7 bases and the V segment lost 0 bases, leaving 4 bases of the junction unmatched. Germline CDR1 is SGHRS and CDR2 is YFSETQ. The CDR3 nucleotides are TGCGCCAGCAGCTTGGGACAGGGGGTTGTCGGGGAGCTGTTTTTT. Protein product: CASSLGQGVVGELFF.

V is TRBV15 and J is TRBJ1-3; TRBD1 matches at 8 bases. The ends lost 5 bases at V and 0 bases at J; junction bases unmatched: 9. The CDR3 is made up of 17 amino acids. Germline values: CDR1 LNHNV, CDR2 YYDKDF (reference sequence). The CDR3 DNA reads as TGTGCCACCAGCGTCTTGACAGGGGCTCTCTCTGGAAACACCATATATTTT. It is translated as CATSVLTGALSGNTIYF.

The chain employs TRBV5-1 and TRBJ2-3, with a weak D call TRBD1 (6 bases). The CDR3 covers 14 residues. V was cut by 4 bases and J by 2 bases, with 11 bases left in between. The germline gives CDR1 SGHRS, CDR2 YFSETQ. CDR3 coding DNA: TGCGCCAGCAGCCCCGGACAGACCACAGATACGCAGTATTTT. Protein sequence: CASSPGQTTDTQYF.

The V gene is TRBV7-9, the J gene TRBJ1-5, with 8 bases fitting TRBD1. V was pared by 3 bases and J by 4 bases, with 2 bases of the junction left unmatched. Germline V gene sequence: CDR1 SEHNR, CDR2 FQNEAQ (reference sequence). The CDR3 consists of 14 residues. The chain's CDR3 is CASSFDRGNQPQHF. CDR3 nucleotide sequence: TGTGCCAGCAGCTTCGACAGGGGTAATCAGCCCCAGCATTTT.

The V call is TRBV7-6, the J call TRBJ2-2, with D perhaps matching TRBD1 (5 bases). The CDR3 totals 16 residues. V was trimmed by 5 bases and J by 1 base, leaving 14 bases between them. Germline V CDR1 and CDR2: SGHVS, FNYEAQ. CDR3 sequence: CASSGAADENTGELFF. Here the CDR3 DNA reads TGTGCCAGCAGCGGGGCGGCCGACGAGAACACCGGGGAGCTGTTTTTT.

V is TRBV28 and J is TRBJ2-1, with 8 positions matching TRBD1. Germline V gives CDR1 MDHEN, CDR2 SYDVKM. The CDR3 contains 15 residues. V shed 7 bases and J 0 bases; nucleotides not matched to a gene: 5. The CDR3: CASTHGQGSYNEQFF. The CDR3, as DNA: TGTGCCAGCACCCACGGACAGGGCTCCTACAATGAGCAGTTCTTC. Supplemented by reference TRBV28 and TRBJ2-1, the full variable domain reads DVKVTQSSRYLVKRTGEKVFLECVQDMDHENMFWYRQDPGLGLRLIYFSYDVKMKEKGDIPEGYSVSREKKERFSLILESASTNQTSMYLCASTHGQGSYNEQFFGPGTRLTVL.

This chain joins TRBV5-5 and TRBJ1-1; tentative D call: TRBD1 (6 bases). This CDR3 spans 13 amino acids. Germline V gives CDR1 SGHKS, CDR2 YYEKEE (reference sequence). Trimming took 0 bases from V and 10 from J, leaving 13 bases between them. CDR3 DNA: TGTGCCAGCAGCTTGGTCCTCGGCAGGGGAGCTTTCTTT. It encodes CASSLVLGRGAFF. The full variable domain, its missing parts supplied by reference TRBV5-5 and TRBJ1-1, is DAGVTQSPTHLIKTRGQQVTLRCSPISGHKSVSWYQQVLGQGPQFIFQYYEKEERGRGNFPDRFSARQFPNYSSELNVNALLLGDSALYLCASSLVLGRGAFFGQGTRLTVV.

The table lists this clone with a count of one. This chain connects TRBV4-1 to TRBJ2-7; 7 bases agree with TRBD1. This CDR3 comprises 14 residues. J lost 5 bases, V lost 2 bases, and 6 bases had no gene match. Per the germline V gene, CDR1 is MGHRA and CDR2 is YSYEKL. The CDR3 reads CASSQLTGAHEQYF. The CDR3 DNA follows: TGCGCCAGCAGCCAACTAACAGGGGCCCACGAGCAGTACTTC.

The chain is built from TRBV5-1 and TRBJ2-5, with a possible D match to TRBD2 (6 bases). V lost 1 base and J lost 0, with 13 bases in between. This CDR3 is 16 amino acids long. Germline values: CDR1 SGHRS, CDR2 YFSETQ. DNA of the CDR3: TGCGCCAGCAGCTTGTCGGAGGGAGCGTACCAAGAGACCCAGTACTTC. This encodes CASSLSEGAYQETQYF.

The chain couples TRBV5-1 to TRBJ2-1, with D uncertain. The V gene's germline CDR1 is SGHRS and CDR2 YFSETQ. The CDR3 extends over 15 amino acids. Trimming took 4 bases from V and 5 from J, leaving 16 bases between them. CDR3 sequence: CASSPLSGSNNEQFF. CDR3 nucleotides: TGCGCCAGCAGCCCCCTTTCCGGTTCAAACAATGAGCAGTTCTTC.

The chain has TRBV4-2 and TRBJ2-7, with 7 bases matching TRBD2. Trimming removed 0 bases from V and 2 bases from J; junction bases left unmatched: 7. The CDR3 is 16 amino acids. Germline V gives CDR1 LGHNA, CDR2 YNFKEQ. The CDR3 sequence is CASSQEGGKKAYEQYF. The CDR3 bases are TGTGCCAGCAGCCAAGAGGGGGGGAAGAAGGCCTACGAGCAGTACTTC.

This clone was seen only once. The chain recombines TRBV5-1 with TRBJ1-2, with D possibly being TRBD1 (6 bases). The CDR3 contains 17 residues. V shed 3 bases and J shed 4 bases, with 22 bases lying between them. Germline V CDR1 and CDR2: SGHRS, YFSETQ. The CDR3 DNA reads as TGCGCCAGCAGCTCTGGGGATAGACAGGATAGGTTCTATGGCTACACCTTC. Its protein is CASSSGDRQDRFYGYTF.

The V gene is TRBV15, the J gene TRBJ1-1; D gene ambiguous. The germline gives CDR1 LNHNV, CDR2 YYDKDF (reference sequence). Trimming stripped 0 bases from V and 1 base from J, with 6 bases between. The CDR3 is made up of 14 amino acids. The CDR3 loop reads CATSRDAANTEAFF. Written as DNA, the CDR3 is TGTGCCACCAGCAGAGATGCGGCGAACACTGAAGCTTTCTTT.

The rearrangement joins TRBV6-4 to TRBJ2-1; 11 nucleotides align to TRBD1. CDR3 length: 14 amino acids. Per germline, CDR1 MRHNA and CDR2 SNTAGT. With 2 bases clipped from V and 6 bases from J, the junction kept 0 bases outside the gene matches. The CDR3 reads CASSDGTGGNEQFF. The DNA of the CDR3 is TGTGCCAGCAGTGACGGGACAGGGGGCAATGAGCAGTTCTTC.

The J gene is TRBJ1-5, the V gene TRBV10-3; 11 positions agree with TRBD1. The CDR3 runs 15 residues. The J segment lost 5 bases and the V segment lost 4 bases, leaving 4 bases of the junction unmatched. CDR1 and CDR2 (germline): ENHRY, SYGVKD. The CDR3 DNA reads as TGTGCCATCAGTGCTGGGACAGGGGGTGATCAGCCCCAGCATTTT. Amino acid sequence: CAISAGTGGDQPQHF.

The chain is built from TRBV7-9 and TRBJ2-7; TRBD2 matches at 8 bases. The CDR3 sequence is 17 residues long. V gave up 4 bases and J gave up 6 bases; unmatched junction bases: 17. The V gene's germline CDR1 is SEHNR and CDR2 FQNEAQ (reference sequence). CDR3 nucleotide sequence: TGTGCCAGCAGCTCCGGACGAGGGACTAGTTATGCTCCCGAGCAGTACTTC. Its translation is CASSSGRGTSYAPEQYF. Combining the CDR3 with reference TRBV7-9 and TRBJ2-7 gives the whole variable domain DTGVSQNPRHKITKRGQNVTFRCDPISEHNRLYWYRQTLGQGPEFLTYFQNEAQLEKSRLLSDRFSAERPKGSFSTLEIQRTEQGDSAMYLCASSSGRGTSYAPEQYFGPGTRLTVT.

Worth noting for this clone: Other nucleotide sequences from this sample produce the same CDR3. This chain connects TRBV6-1 to TRBJ2-7, with 10 nucleotides matching TRBD2. This CDR3 comprises 14 residues. V lost 4 bases to trimming and J lost 2 bases; unmatched junction nucleotides: 2. Germline loops: CDR1 MNHNS, CDR2 SASEGT. As DNA, the CDR3 is TGTGCCAGCAGTGGAGCGGGGGGGCCCTACGAGCAGTACTTC. It codes for CASSGAGGPYEQYF.

The J gene is TRBJ2-5, the V gene TRBV29-1; D may be TRBD1 (5 bases). Trimming stripped 3 bases from V and 5 bases from J, with 13 bases between. The CDR3 spans 13 residues. CDR1 is SQVTM and CDR2 is ANQGSEA in the germline V gene. The CDR3 DNA reads as TGCAGCGTTGATTGGGTGGGGCACGAGACCCAGTACTTC. Translating it yields CSVDWVGHETQYF.

This chain links TRBV7-9 with TRBJ2-1; maybe TRBD2 (6 bases). Trimming pared 5 bases from V and 0 bases from J, leaving 14 bases between. CDR1 and CDR2 (germline): SEHNR, FQNEAQ (reference sequence). The CDR3 contains 16 residues. The CDR3 loop is CASSQASASSYNEQFF. For the CDR3, the DNA is TGTGCCAGCAGCCAAGCTAGCGCTAGCTCCTACAATGAGCAGTTCTTC.

J is TRBJ1-2 and V is TRBV27; 8 bases align to TRBD1. This CDR3 region has 14 residues. CDR1 and CDR2 (germline): MNHEY, SMNVEV (reference sequence). Trimming cost V 3 bases and J 4 bases; bases outside gene matches: 4. The CDR3 DNA follows: TGTGCCAGCAGTTTGAGCAGGGGGCTCTATGGCTACACCTTC. Translating gives CASSLSRGLYGYTF.

This clone was observed a handful of times. This rearrangement joins TRBV15 to TRBJ1-5, with 10 bases identical to TRBD1. The CDR3 runs to 15 residues. Germline values: CDR1 LNHNV, CDR2 YYDKDF (reference sequence). V lost 5 bases and J lost 6; bases outside the gene matches: 7. This chain's CDR3 is CATSGEGQGVQPQHF. CDR3 in DNA: TGTGCCACCAGCGGCGAAGGACAGGGGGTTCAGCCCCAGCATTTT.

The table lists this clone with a few counts. The chain recombines TRBV10-2 with TRBJ2-1, with 12 positions matching TRBD1. V shed 0 bases, J shed 7 bases, and the junction held 4 bases outside the gene matches. This CDR3 is 16 amino acids long. CDR1 and CDR2 (germline): WSHSY, SAAADI. The CDR3 loop reads CASSESGTGGGNEQFF. The CDR3 DNA follows: TGCGCCAGCAGTGAGTCCGGGACAGGGGGCGGGAATGAGCAGTTCTTC.